This TCR beta chain was identified in a study of molecular identifiers for immune sequencing clone quantification. Background on the study: Split five ways in replicates, RNA from roughly 20,000 or 100,000 naive CD8 cells had four portions sequenced.

General study points: Clonotypes topping 20 RNA copies carried over 99% of effector molecules but under 1% of naive ones.

This clonotype has a count of ten or more. Its antigen remains unknown. Germline CDR1 is SEHNR and CDR2 is FQNEAQ (reference sequence). The CDR3 is 11 amino acids. V gave up 11 bases and J gave up 5 bases, with 13 bases separating them. Listed TCR primers and previously described methods were used for bulk TCR libraries. Via MiXCR, TCRdb re-called the PCR reads, giving one row per CDR3 protein. This table has 40,000 to 45,000 distinct CDR3 sequences, about a fifth appearing once. When naive CD8 T cells were sorted, they were gated as CD8+CD4-CCR7+CD45RA+. The V gene is TRBV7-9, the J gene TRBJ2-7; tentatively, D is TRBD1 (6 bases). This receptor was obtained from a human donor in good health. Some libraries in this study had Jurkat cell RNA spiked in. Specimen: naive CD8+ T cells from blood, with Jurkat cell RNA spiked in. Described subset: FACS-sorted CD8+CD4-CCR7+CD45RA+ naive T cells. CDR3 sequence (DNA): TGTGCCGGGCAGGGGATCCACGAGCAGTACTTC. This encodes CAGQGIHEQYF.